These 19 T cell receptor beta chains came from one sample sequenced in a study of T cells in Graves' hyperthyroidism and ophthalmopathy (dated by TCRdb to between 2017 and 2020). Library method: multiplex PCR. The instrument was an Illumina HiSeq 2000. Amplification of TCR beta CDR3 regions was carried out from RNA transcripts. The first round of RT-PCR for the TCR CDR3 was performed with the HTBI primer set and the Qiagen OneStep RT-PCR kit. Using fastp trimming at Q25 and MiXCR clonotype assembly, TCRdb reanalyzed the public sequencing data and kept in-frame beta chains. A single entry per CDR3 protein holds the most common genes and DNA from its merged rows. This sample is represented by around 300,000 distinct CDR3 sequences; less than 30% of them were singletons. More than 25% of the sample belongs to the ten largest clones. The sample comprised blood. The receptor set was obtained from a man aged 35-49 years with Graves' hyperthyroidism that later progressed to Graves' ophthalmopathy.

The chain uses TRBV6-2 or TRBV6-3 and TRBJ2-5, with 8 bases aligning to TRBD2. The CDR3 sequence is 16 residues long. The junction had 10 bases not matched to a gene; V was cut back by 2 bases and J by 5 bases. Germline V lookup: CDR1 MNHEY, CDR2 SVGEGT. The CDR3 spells CASSYRKVAGTETQYF. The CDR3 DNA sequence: TGTGCCAGCAGTTACAGAAAGGTAGCGGGAACGGAGACCCAGTACTTC.

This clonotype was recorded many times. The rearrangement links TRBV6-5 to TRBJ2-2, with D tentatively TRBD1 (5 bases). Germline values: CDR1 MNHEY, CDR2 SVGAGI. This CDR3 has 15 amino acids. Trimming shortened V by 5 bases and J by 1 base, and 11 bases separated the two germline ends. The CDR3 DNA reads TGTGCCAGCAGTCACCGACAGCTGAACACCGGGGAGCTGTTTTTT. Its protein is CASSHRQLNTGELFF.

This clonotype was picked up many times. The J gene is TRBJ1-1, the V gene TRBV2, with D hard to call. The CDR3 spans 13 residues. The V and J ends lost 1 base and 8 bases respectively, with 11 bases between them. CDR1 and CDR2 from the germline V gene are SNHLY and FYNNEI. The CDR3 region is CASSEEGWEEAFF. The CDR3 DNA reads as TGTGCCAGCAGTGAAGAGGGCTGGGAGGAAGCTTTCTTT.

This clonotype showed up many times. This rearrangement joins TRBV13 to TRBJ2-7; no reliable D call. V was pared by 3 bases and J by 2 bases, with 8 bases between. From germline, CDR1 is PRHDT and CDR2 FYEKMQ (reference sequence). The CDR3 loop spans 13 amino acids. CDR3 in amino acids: CASSFPGAYEQYF. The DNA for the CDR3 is TGTGCCAGCAGCTTCCCTGGGGCCTACGAGCAGTACTTC.

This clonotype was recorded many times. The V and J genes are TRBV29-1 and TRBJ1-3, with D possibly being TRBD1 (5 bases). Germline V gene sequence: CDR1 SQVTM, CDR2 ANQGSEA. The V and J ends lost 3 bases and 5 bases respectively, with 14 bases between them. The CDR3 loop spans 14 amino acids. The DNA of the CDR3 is TGCAGCGTTGAGGACATAGATTCCAGAAACACCATATATTTT. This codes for CSVEDIDSRNTIYF.

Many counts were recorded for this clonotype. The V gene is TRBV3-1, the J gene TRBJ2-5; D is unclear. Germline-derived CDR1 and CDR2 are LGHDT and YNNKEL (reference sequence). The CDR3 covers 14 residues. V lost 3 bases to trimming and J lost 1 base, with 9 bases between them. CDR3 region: CASSHLGPQETQYF. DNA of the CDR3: TGTGCCAGCAGCCATCTCGGTCCCCAAGAGACCCAGTACTTC.

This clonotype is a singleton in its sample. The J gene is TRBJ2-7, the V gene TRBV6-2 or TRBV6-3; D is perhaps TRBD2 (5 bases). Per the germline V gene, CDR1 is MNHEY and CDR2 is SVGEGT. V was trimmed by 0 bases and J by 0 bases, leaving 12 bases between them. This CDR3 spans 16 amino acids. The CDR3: CASSYSRSGASYEQYF. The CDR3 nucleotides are TGTGCCAGCAGTTACTCGCGGAGCGGTGCCTCCTACGAGCAGTACTTC.

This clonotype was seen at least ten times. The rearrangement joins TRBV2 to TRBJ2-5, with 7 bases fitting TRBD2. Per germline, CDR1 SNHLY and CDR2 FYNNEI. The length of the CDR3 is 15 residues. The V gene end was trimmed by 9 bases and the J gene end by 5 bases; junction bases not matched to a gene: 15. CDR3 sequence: CARGGIPVPIETQYF. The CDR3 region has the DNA TGTGCCAGGGGGGGGATCCCCGTCCCAATCGAGACCCAGTACTTC. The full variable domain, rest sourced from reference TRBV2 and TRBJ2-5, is EPEVTQTPSHQVTQMGQEVILRCVPISNHLYFYWYRQILGQKVEFLVSFYNNEISEKSEIFDDQFSVERPDGSNFTLKIRSTKLEDSAMYFCARGGIPVPIETQYFGPGTRLLVL.

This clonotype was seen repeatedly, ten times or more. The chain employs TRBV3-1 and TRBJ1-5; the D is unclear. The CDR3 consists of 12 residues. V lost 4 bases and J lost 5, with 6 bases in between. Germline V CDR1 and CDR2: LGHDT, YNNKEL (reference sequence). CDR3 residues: CASSLGDQPQHF. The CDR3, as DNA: TGTGCCAGCAGCCTAGGCGATCAGCCCCAGCATTTT. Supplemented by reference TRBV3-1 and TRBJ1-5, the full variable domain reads DTAVSQTPKYLVTQMGNDKSIKCEQNLGHDTMYWYKQDSKKFLKIMFSYNNKELIINETVPNRFSPKSPDKAHLNLHINSLELGDSAVYFCASSLGDQPQHFGDGTRLSIL.

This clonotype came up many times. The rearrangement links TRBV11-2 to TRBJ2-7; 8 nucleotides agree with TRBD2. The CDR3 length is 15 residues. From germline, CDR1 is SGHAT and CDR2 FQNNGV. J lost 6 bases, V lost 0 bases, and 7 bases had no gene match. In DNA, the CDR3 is TGTGCCAGCAGCTTAGAGTTCGGACTAGCAGGCGAGCAGTACTTC. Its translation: CASSLEFGLAGEQYF.

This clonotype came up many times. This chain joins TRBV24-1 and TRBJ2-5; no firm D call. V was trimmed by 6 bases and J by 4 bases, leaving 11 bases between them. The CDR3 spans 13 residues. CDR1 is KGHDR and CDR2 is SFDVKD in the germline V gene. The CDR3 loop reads CATSLSGRETQYF. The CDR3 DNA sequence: TGTGCCACCAGTCTATCAGGACGAGAGACCCAGTACTTC.

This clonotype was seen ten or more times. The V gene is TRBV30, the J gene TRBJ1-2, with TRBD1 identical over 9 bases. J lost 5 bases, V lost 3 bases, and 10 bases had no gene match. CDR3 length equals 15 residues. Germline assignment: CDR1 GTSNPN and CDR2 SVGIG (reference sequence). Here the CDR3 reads CAWRRQGGVLYGYTF. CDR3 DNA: TGTGCCTGGAGGCGACAGGGGGGAGTTCTTTATGGCTACACCTTC.

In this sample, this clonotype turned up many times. CDR3 bases: TGCGCCAGCAGCGGATTGCCGGGAGGAGATTACGAGCAGTACTTC. Protein product: CASSGLPGGDYEQYF. The V gene is TRBV5-1, the J gene TRBJ2-7; 7 nucleotides line up with TRBD2. CDR1 is SGHRS, CDR2 YFSETQ, per germline. Unmatched junction bases numbered 11, after V lost 4 bases and J lost 4 bases. The CDR3 has 15 amino acids.

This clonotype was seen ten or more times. CDR3 residues: CASSQELGTSGSYEQYF. The DNA for the CDR3 is TGTGCCAGCAGCCAAGAATTGGGGACTAGCGGGTCCTACGAGCAGTACTTC. The J gene is TRBJ2-7, the V gene TRBV3-1, with 12 bases that match TRBD2. Germline V gene lookup returns CDR1 LGHDT and CDR2 YNNKEL (reference sequence). J gave up 1 base and V 0 bases, and 4 bases lay outside the gene matches. The CDR3 has 17 residues.

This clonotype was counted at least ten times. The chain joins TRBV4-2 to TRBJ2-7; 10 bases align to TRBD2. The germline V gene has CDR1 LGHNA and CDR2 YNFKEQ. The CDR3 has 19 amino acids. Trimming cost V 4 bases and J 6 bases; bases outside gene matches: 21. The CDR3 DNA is TGTGCCAGCAGCCGGTCGTTGGCAGGTGGGCTAGCGGGGGTCCGCGAGCAGTACTTC. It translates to CASSRSLAGGLAGVREQYF.

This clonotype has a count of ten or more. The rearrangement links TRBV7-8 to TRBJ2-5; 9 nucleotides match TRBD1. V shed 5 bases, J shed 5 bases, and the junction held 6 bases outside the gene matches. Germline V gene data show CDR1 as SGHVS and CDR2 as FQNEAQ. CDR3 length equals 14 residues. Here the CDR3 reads CASSQTGGRETQYF. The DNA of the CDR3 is TGTGCCAGCAGCCAGACAGGGGGGCGGGAGACCCAGTACTTC.

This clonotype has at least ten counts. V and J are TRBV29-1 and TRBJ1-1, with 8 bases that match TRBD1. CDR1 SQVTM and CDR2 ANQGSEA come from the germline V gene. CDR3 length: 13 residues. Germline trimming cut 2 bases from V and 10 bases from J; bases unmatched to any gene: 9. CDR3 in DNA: TGCAGCGTTGAACCGGACAGGGCTGGCGGAGCTTTCTTT. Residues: CSVEPDRAGGAFF. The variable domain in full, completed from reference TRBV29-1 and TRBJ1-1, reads SAVISQKPSRDICQRGTSLTIQCQVDSQVTMMFWYRQQPGQSLTLIATANQGSEATYESGFVIDKFPISRPNLTFSTLTVSNMSPEDSSIYLCSVEPDRAGGAFFGQGTRLTVV.

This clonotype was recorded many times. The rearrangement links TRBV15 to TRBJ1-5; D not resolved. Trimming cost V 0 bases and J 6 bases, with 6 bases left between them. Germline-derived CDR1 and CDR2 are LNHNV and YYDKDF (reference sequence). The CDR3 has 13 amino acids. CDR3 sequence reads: CATSRDPLQPQHF. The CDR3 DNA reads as TGTGCCACCAGCAGAGATCCCCTTCAGCCCCAGCATTTT.

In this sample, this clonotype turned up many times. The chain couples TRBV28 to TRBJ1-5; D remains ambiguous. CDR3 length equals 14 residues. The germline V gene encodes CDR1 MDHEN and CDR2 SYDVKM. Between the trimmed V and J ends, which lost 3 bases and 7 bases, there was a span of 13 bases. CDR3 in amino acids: CASSFRRKGQPQHF. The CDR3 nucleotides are TGTGCCAGCAGTTTTAGAAGGAAGGGCCAGCCCCAGCATTTT.